Following are 4 T cell receptor beta chains from one sample sequenced in a study of blood T cell repertoires in COVID-19. Method: immunoSEQ multiplex PCR; TCRdb's copy keeps in-frame clones and lacks some. The repertoire holds about 62,000 clones, with over 75% as singletons. The specimen sequenced was peripheral blood. The receptors were sampled from a woman in her sixties or seventies with COVID-19, enrolled during active disease.

The V gene is TRBV5-4, the J gene TRBJ2-2, with 10 bases lining up with TRBD1. Trimming at V came to 4 bases and at J to 5 bases, leaving 5 bases not matched to a gene. This CDR3 spans 15 amino acids. Germline lookup yields CDR1 SGHNT and CDR2 YYREEE (reference sequence). CDR3 nucleotide sequence: TGTGCCAGCAGCACGGGACAGGGGAGGACCGGGGAGCTGTTTTTT. Its translation is CASSTGQGRTGELFF.

The J gene is TRBJ1-5, the V gene TRBV7-3, with 8 nucleotides matching TRBD1. The CDR3 consists of 17 residues. Germline assignment: CDR1 SGHTA and CDR2 FQGTGA. Germline trimming cut 5 bases from V and 6 bases from J; bases unmatched to any gene: 15. The CDR3 region is CASSATSGGFPTQPQHF. CDR3 nucleotide sequence: TGTGCCAGCAGCGCCACCTCAGGGGGCTTTCCCACTCAGCCCCAGCATTTT.

This chain's CDR3 is CATRRGPGETQYF. Here the CDR3 DNA reads TGTGCCACCAGACGAGGGCCAGGAGAGACCCAGTACTTC. The chain employs TRBV24-1 and TRBJ2-5, with D perhaps TRBD2 (5 bases). This CDR3 contains 13 residues. Looked up from germline, CDR1 is KGHDR and CDR2 is SFDVKD. The germline V and J ends were trimmed by 7 bases and 4 bases, with 12 bases remaining between them.

This chain joins TRBV3-1 (or the pseudogene TRBV3-2) and TRBJ1-5, with 8 bases identical to TRBD1. V gave up 0 bases and J gave up 0 bases; unmatched junction bases: 4. There are 17 residues in the CDR3. Per germline, CDR1 LGHDT and CDR2 YNNKEL (reference sequence). The CDR3 coding sequence is TGTGCCAGCAGCCAAGAAGGGACAGGCGATAGCAATCAGCCCCAGCATTTT. It is translated as CASSQEGTGDSNQPQHF.